This paragraph covers one T cell receptor (beta chain) sequence. Antigen specificity is unknown. This sample is drawn from a study of T cell responses to AZD1222 COVID-19 vaccine. In germline, CDR1 is ENHRY, CDR2 SYGVKD. Trimming left V 2 bases short and J 4 bases short, with 11 bases between. The CDR3 has 15 residues. Points from the study as a whole: Increased Spike-specific TCR breadth and depth were observed after two AZD1222 doses. Among those given AZD1222, only five or six were seropositive at baseline. Nearly half of spike-specific TCRs reportedly go after variant regions that carry no mutations.

Measured with immunoSEQ multiplex PCR; TCRdb has only the in-frame clones, and not every one. The repertoire includes some 200,000 clones, roughly 92% of them detected once, and 3% to 3.5% sits in the top ten. The sequence was obtained from an adult who received the AZD1222 COVID-19 vaccine. The material sequenced was peripheral blood, taken 28 days after the second AZD1222 dose. The chain employs TRBV10-3 and TRBJ2-2; D remains ambiguous. The CDR3 bases are TGTGCCATCAGTGAGGCCTTTTCTGCCACCGGGGAGCTGTTTTTT. The encoded protein is CAISEAFSATGELFF.